This TCR beta chain originates from a study of multiple sclerosis patients with progressive multifocal leukoencephalopathy. Sequencing was performed with immunoSEQ multiplex PCR; in TCRdb, only in-frame clones are kept and a portion is missing. The table has some 30,000 clones, around 83% seen once. V shed 6 bases and J 5 bases; nucleotides not matched to a gene: 10. CDR1 and CDR2 from the germline V gene are KGHSH and LQKENI. There are 15 residues in the CDR3. The time point was: time of PML onset. This TCR derives from a woman aged 30 to 39 with progressive multifocal leukoencephalopathy. The gene calls are TRBV18 and TRBJ2-7; 10 positions match TRBD1. Sequenced here: PBMCs, sampled from a patient treated with natalizumab. In nucleotides, the CDR3 is TGTGCCAGCTCCCGGGAGACAGGGGGCGGCCACGAGCAGTACTTC. Its translation is CASSRETGGGHEQYF.